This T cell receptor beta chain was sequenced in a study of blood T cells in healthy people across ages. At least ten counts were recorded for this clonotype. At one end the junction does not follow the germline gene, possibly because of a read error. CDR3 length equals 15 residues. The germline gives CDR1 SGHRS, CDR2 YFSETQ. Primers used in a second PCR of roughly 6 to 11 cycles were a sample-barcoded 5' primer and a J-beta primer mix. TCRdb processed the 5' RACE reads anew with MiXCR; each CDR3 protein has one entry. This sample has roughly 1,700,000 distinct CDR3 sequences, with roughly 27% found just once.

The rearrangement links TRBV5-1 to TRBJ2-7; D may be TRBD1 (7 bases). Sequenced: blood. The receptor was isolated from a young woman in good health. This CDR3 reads CASSFGGTGAYEQYF. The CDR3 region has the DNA TGTGCCAGCAGTTTCGGGGGAACAGGGGCCTACGAGCAGTACTTC.